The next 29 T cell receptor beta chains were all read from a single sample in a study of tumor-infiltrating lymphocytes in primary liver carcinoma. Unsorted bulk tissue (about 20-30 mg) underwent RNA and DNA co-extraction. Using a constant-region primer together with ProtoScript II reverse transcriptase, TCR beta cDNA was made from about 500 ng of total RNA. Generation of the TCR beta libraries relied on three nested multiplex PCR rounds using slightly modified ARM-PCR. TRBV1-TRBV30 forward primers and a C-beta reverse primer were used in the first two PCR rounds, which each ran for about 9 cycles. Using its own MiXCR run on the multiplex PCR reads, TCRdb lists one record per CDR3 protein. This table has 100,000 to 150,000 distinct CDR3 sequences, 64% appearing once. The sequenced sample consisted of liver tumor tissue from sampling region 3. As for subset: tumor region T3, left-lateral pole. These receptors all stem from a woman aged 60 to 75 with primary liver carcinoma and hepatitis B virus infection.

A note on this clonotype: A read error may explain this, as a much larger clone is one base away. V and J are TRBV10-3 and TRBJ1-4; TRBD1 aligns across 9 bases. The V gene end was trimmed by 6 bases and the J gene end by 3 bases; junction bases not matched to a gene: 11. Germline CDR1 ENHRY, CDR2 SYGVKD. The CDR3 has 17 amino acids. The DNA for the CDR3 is TGTGCCATCAGGCTGGGACAGGGCTCCGAAGCTAATGAAAAACTGTTTTTT. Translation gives CAIRLGQGSEANEKLFF.

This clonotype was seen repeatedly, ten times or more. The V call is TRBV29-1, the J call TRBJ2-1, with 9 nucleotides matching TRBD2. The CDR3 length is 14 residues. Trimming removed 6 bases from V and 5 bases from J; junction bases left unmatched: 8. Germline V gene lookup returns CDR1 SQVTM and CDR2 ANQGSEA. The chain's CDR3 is CSVVSGTSHNEQFF. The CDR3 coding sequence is TGCAGCGTCGTATCCGGGACTAGCCACAATGAGCAGTTCTTC.

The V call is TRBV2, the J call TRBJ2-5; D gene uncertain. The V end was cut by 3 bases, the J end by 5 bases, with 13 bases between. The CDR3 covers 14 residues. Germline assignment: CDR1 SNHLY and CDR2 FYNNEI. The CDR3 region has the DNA TGTGCCAGCAGTGAGCGGATTAGGTTGGAGACCCAGTACTTC. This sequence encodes CASSERIRLETQYF.

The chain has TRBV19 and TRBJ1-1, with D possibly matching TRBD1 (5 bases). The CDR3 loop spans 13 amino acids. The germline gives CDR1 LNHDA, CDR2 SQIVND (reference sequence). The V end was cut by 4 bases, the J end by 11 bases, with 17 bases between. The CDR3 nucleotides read TGTGCCAGTAGTAACTCCGGGACCTGGTCCGCTTTCTTT. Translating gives CASSNSGTWSAFF.

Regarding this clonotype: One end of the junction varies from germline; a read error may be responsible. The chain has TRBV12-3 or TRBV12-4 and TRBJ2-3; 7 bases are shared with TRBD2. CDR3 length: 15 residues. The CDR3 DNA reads TGTGCCAGCCTCTGGCGGGAGATAAGCATAGATACGCAGTATTTT. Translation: CASLWREISIDTQYF.

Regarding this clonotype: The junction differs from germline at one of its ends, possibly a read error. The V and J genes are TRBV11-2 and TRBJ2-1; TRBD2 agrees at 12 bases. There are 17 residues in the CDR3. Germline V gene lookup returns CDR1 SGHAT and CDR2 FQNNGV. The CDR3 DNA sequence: TGTGCCAGCAGCTTAGTCCAGAGACTAGCGGGAGACAATCAGCAGTTCTTC. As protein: CASSLVQRLAGDNQQFF.

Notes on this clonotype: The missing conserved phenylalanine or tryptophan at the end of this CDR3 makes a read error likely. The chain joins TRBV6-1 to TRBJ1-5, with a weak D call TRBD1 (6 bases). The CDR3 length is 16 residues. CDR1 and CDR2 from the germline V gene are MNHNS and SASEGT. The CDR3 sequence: CASSEAGGGIDQPQHS. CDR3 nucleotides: TGTGCCAGCAGTGAAGCTGGGGGGGGCATAGATCAACCCCAGCATTCT.

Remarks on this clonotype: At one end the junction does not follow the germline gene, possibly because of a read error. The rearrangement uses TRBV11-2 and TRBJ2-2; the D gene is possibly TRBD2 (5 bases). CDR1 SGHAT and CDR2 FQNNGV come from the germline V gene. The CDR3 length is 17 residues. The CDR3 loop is CASSLRSVGNRSGKLFF. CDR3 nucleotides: TGTGCCAGCAGCCTCAGATCAGTTGGGAACAGATCCGGGAAGCTGTTTTTT.

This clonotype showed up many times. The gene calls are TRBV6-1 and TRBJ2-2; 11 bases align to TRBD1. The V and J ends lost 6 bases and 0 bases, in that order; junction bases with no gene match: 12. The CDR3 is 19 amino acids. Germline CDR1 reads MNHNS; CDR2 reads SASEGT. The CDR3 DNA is TGTGCCAGCAGGGCTGGACAGGGGGCGAAAACCGCGAACACCGGGGAGCTGTTTTTT. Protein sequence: CASRAGQGAKTANTGELFF.

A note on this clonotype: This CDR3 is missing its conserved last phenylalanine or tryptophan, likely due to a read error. DNA of the CDR3: TGTGCCAGCAGTTACTTACAGGGCAATGAGCAGTTCCTC. This encodes CASSYLQGNEQFL. J is TRBJ2-1 and V is TRBV6-2 or TRBV6-3, with D perhaps TRBD1 (6 bases). The length of the CDR3 is 13 residues. From germline, CDR1 is MNHEY and CDR2 SVGEGT. With 1 base removed from V and 6 bases from J, the gap between germline ends came to 7 bases.

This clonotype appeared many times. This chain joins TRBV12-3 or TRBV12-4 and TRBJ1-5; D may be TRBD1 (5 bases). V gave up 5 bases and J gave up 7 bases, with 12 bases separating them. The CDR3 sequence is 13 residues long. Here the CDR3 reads CASSPMGRQPQHF. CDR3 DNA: TGTGCCAGCAGTCCCATGGGACGGCAGCCCCAGCATTTT.

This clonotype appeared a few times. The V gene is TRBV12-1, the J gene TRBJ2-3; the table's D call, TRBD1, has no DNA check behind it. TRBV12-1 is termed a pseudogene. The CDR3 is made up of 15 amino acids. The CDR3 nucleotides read TGTGTCAGCAGCTTTGGAGTGGGGGGGGAAGATACGCAGTACTTT. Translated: CVSSFGVGGEDTQYF.

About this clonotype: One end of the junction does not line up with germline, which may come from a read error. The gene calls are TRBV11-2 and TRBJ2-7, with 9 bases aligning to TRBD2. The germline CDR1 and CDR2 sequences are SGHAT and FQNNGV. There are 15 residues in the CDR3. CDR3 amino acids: CTSSETGTSFHEQYF. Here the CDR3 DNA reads TGTACCAGCAGCGAGACCGGGACTAGCTTTCACGAGCAGTACTTC.

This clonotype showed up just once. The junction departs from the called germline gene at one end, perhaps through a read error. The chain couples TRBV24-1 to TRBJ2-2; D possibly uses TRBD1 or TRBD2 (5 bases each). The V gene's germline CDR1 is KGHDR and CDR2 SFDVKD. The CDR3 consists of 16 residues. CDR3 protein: CAISGWGTSNTGELFF. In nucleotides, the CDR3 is TGTGCCATCAGTGGGTGGGGGACGTCTAACACCGGGGAGCTGTTTTTT.

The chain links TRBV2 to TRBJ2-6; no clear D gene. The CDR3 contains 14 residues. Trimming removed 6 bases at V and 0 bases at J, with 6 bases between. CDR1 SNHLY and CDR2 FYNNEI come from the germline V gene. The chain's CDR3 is CASRFPSGANVLTF. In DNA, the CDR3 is TGTGCCAGCAGGTTTCCCTCTGGGGCCAACGTCCTGACTTTC.

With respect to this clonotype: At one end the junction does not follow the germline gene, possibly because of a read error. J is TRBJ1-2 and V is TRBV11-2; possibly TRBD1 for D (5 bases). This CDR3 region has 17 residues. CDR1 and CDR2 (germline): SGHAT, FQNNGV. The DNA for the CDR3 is TGTGCCAGCAACTTAGACCCGATCAGGGCGCTGCGCTATGGTTACACCTTC. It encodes CASNLDPIRALRYGYTF.

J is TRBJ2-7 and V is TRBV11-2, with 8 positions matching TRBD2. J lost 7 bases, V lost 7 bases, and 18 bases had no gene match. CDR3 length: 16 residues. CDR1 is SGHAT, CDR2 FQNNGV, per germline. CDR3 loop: CASTTPGREASGEQYF. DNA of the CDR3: TGTGCCAGCACAACTCCTGGGCGGGAGGCAAGTGGGGAGCAGTACTTC.

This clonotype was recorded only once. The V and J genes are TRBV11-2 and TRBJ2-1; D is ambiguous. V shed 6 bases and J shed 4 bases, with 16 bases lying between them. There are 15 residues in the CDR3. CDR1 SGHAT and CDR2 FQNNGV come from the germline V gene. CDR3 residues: CASSFENEDYNEQFF. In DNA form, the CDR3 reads TGTGCCAGCAGTTTTGAGAACGAAGATTACAATGAGCAGTTCTTC.

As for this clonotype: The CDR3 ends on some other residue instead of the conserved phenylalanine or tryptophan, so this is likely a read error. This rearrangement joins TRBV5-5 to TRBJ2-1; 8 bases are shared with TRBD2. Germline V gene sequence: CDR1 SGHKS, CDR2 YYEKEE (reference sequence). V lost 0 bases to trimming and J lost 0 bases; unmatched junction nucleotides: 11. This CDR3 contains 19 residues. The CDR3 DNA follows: TGTGCCAGCAGCTTGGGACTAGCGAGGGGTGTAAGCTCCTACAATGAGCAGTTCTCC. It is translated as CASSLGLARGVSSYNEQFS.

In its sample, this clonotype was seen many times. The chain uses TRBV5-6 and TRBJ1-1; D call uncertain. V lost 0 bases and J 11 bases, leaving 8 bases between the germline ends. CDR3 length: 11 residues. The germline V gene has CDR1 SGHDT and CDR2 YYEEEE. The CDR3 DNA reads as TGTGCCAGCAGCTTGGGGCCCAGTGCTTTCTTT. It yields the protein CASSLGPSAFF.

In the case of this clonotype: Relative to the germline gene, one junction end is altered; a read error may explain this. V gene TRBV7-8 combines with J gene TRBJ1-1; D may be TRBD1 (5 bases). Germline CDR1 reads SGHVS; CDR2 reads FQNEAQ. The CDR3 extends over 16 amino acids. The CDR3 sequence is CASCLATWTSDTEAFF. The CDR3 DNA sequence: TGTGCCAGCTGCTTAGCCACCTGGACATCTGACACTGAAGCTTTCTTT.

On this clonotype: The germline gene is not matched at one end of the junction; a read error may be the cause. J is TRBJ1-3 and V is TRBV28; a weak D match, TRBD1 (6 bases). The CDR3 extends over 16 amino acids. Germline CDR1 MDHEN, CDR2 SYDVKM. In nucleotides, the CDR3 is TGTGCCAGCAGTCGTACAGGGTTTGTCTCTGGAAACACCACATATTTT. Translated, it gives CASSRTGFVSGNTTYF.

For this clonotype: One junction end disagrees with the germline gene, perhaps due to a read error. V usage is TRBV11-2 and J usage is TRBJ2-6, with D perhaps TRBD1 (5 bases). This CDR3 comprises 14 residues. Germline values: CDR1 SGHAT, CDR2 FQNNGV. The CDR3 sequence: CASSPAPGANVLTF. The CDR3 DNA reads TGTGCCAGCAGCCCAGCCCCTGGGGCCAACGTTCTGACTTTC.

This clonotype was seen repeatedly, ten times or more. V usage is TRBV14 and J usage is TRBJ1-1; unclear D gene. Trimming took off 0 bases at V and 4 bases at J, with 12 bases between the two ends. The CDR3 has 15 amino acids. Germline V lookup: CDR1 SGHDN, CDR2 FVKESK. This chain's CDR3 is CASSQDSGWSTEAFF. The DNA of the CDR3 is TGTGCCAGCAGCCAAGATTCCGGCTGGAGCACTGAAGCTTTCTTT.

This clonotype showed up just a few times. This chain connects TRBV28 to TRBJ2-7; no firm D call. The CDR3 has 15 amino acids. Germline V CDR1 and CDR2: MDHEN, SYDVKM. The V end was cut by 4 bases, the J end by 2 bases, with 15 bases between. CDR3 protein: CASSSPTYAAYEQYF. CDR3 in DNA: TGTGCCAGCAGTTCTCCCACCTACGCAGCCTACGAGCAGTACTTC.

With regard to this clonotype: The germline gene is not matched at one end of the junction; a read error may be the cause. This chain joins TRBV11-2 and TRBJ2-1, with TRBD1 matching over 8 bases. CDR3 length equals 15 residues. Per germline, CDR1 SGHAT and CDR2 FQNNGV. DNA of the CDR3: TGTGCCAGCAGCCCCGACAGGGGAGGTTACAATGAGCTGTTCTTC. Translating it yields CASSPDRGGYNELFF.

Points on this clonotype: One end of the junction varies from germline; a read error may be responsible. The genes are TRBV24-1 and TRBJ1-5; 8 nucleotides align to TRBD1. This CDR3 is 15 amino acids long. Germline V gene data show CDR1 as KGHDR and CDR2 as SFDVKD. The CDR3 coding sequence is TGTACCACCAGTGATAGCGGACAGGGAAATCAGCCCCAGCATTTT. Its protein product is CTTSDSGQGNQPQHF.

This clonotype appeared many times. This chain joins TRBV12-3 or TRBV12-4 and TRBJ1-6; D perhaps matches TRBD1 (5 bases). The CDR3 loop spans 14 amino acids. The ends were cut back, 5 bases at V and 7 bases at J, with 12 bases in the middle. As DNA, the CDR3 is TGTGCCAGCAGTGCCACAGGTGACAATTCACCCCTCCACTTT. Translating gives CASSATGDNSPLHF.

CDR3 sequence: CSARRGSRMDTQYF. In DNA form, the CDR3 reads TGCAGCGCCAGGAGGGGATCTCGCATGGATACGCAGTATTTT. The chain has TRBV29-1 and TRBJ2-3; maybe TRBD2 (6 bases). The ends were cut back, 7 bases at V and 6 bases at J, with 20 bases in the middle. CDR3 size: 14 residues. In germline, CDR1 is SQVTM, CDR2 ANQGSEA.